Each of the 11 T cell receptor beta chains below was sequenced from the same sample in a study of PD-1 blockade in classical Hodgkin lymphoma. Produced via immunoSEQ multiplex PCR; TCRdb's table is partial and in-frame only. Here the sample spans about 28,000 clones, around four fifths being singletons. The time point is: cycle 4 day 1 (C4D1), after 6 weeks of nivolumab. Each patient's relapse followed autologous stem cell transplantation, and brentuximab vedotin exposure varied. Sequences were derived from peripheral blood mononuclear cells (PBMCs), sampled before the fourth cycle of nivolumab. The receptor set was obtained from a human donor with classical Hodgkin lymphoma.

The V gene is TRBV6-5, the J gene TRBJ2-5; no definite D call. The closer fit of TRBJ2-7 to the DNA end suggests the J call may be wrong. The CDR3 consists of 14 residues. Germline-derived CDR1 and CDR2 are MNHEY and SVGAGI. The CDR3 protein is CASSYDGRSYEQYF. The CDR3 bases are TGTGCCAGCAGTTACGACGGCAGGAGCTACGAGCAGTACTTC.

The rearrangement links TRBV6-4 to TRBJ1-5; TRBD1 aligns across 9 bases. Per germline, CDR1 MRHNA and CDR2 SNTAGT. The CDR3 runs 15 residues. The junction had 7 bases not matched to a gene; V was cut back by 5 bases and J by 5 bases. As DNA, the CDR3 is TGTGCCAGCAGTTTACAGGGGGCTACTCATCAGCCCCAGCATTTT. It codes for CASSLQGATHQPQHF.

J is TRBJ2-1 and V is TRBV11-3, with D possibly being TRBD2 (6 bases). The germline gives CDR1 SGHNT, CDR2 YENEEA. V dropped 5 bases and J dropped 6 bases, with 17 bases sitting between them. The CDR3 spans 15 residues. The CDR3: CASSPRTGDSNEQFF. Here the CDR3 DNA reads TGTGCCAGCAGCCCCCGGACGGGAGATTCCAATGAGCAGTTCTTC.

This clone was counted between two and nine times. This chain links TRBV9 with TRBJ2-1, with TRBD2 identical over 12 bases. The CDR3 extends over 15 amino acids. Germline V gives CDR1 SGDLS, CDR2 YYNGEE. V was pared by 1 base and J by 9 bases, with 5 bases of the junction left unmatched. The CDR3: CASSVRLAGAGEQFF. The CDR3 DNA is TGTGCCAGCAGCGTAAGACTAGCGGGAGCTGGTGAGCAGTTCTTC.

This chain uses TRBV27 with TRBJ1-1, with 8 nucleotides matching TRBD1. Germline V gene lookup returns CDR1 MNHEY and CDR2 SMNVEV (reference sequence). The CDR3 consists of 14 residues. Trimming at V came to 2 bases and at J to 6 bases, leaving 5 bases not matched to a gene. CDR3 residues: CASSLQGAMSEAFF. In DNA form, the CDR3 reads TGTGCCAGCAGTTTACAGGGGGCCATGTCTGAAGCTTTCTTT.

The rearrangement links TRBV19 to TRBJ1-1, with a weak D call TRBD1 (5 bases). The CDR3 totals 13 residues. With 10 bases removed from V and 0 bases from J, the gap between germline ends came to 12 bases. Germline CDR1 LNHDA, CDR2 SQIVND (reference sequence). The CDR3 DNA reads as TGTGCCACCTCACCGACAGTGAACACTGAAGCTTTCTTT. Translating it yields CATSPTVNTEAFF.

This clone has just a few counts. The chain is built from TRBV7-2 and TRBJ2-7; D is uncertain. This CDR3 spans 17 amino acids. V was pared by 2 bases and J by 5 bases, with 22 bases between. CDR1 is SGHTA and CDR2 is FQGNSA in the germline V gene. Here the CDR3 reads CASSLSVSLAALHEQYF. CDR3 DNA: TGTGCCAGCAGCTTATCGGTCAGCCTGGCTGCCCTACACGAGCAGTACTTC.

The chain combines TRBV7-2 with TRBJ2-7, with 9 bases fitting TRBD2. The CDR3 length is 18 residues. The V segment lost 2 bases and the J segment 3 bases; nucleotides outside the gene matches: 14. Germline V lookup: CDR1 SGHTA, CDR2 FQGNSA. The CDR3 loop reads CASSLTTSGPPSYYEQYF. DNA for the CDR3: TGTGCCAGCAGCTTAACCACTAGCGGGCCACCATCATACTACGAGCAGTACTTC.

Details on this clone: Germline and junction disagree at one end, which may indicate a read error. The chain joins TRBV29-1 to TRBJ1-4, with D possibly matching TRBD1 (5 bases). CDR3 length equals 14 residues. Germline CDR1 SQVTM, CDR2 ANQGSEA. DNA for the CDR3: TGCAGCGTGGAAGCAGGGAATCATAATGAAAAACTGTTTTTT. Translated, it gives CSVEAGNHNEKLFF.

This clone was detected only a few times. The rearrangement links TRBV19 to TRBJ2-1; D ambiguous. The length of the CDR3 is 13 residues. Trimming shortened V by 5 bases and J by 3 bases, and 8 bases separated the two germline ends. CDR1 LNHDA and CDR2 SQIVND come from the germline V gene (reference sequence). CDR3 nucleotides: TGTGCCAGTAGTGTAAGTAACTACAATGAGCAGTTCTTC. Amino acid sequence: CASSVSNYNEQFF.

The chain uses TRBV6-6 and TRBJ1-1, with 8 bases lining up with TRBD1. This CDR3 has 14 amino acids. V gave up 2 bases and J gave up 8 bases; unmatched junction bases: 7. In germline, CDR1 is MNHNY, CDR2 SVGAGI (reference sequence). In DNA, the CDR3 is TGTGCCAGCAGTTACCCTGGACAGGGTGCGGAAGCTTTCTTT. Translating it yields CASSYPGQGAEAFF.